This T cell receptor (beta chain) was profiled in a study of T cells in Graves' hyperthyroidism and ophthalmopathy. General observations from the study: The model foresaw ophthalmopathy a median roughly 6 months prior to onset. Peripheral blood also featured most of the thyroid clonotypes expanded above 0.001.

In its sample, this clonotype was seen a few times. No antigen is known for it. Researchers amplified the TCR beta CDR3 regions from RNA transcripts. Primed by the HTBI set, a first-round RT-PCR was run on the TCR CDR3. A single record per CDR3 protein comes from TCRdb applying MiXCR to the multiplex PCR reads. The table includes roughly 740,000 distinct CDR3 sequences, less than 20% detected once. V gave up 0 bases and J gave up 6 bases; unmatched junction bases: 6. From germline, CDR1 is DFQATT and CDR2 SNEGSKA (reference sequence). The CDR3 totals 14 residues. The chain has TRBV20-1 and TRBJ2-7; 9 positions agree with TRBD2. The receptor was isolated from a man between 18 and 29 years old with Graves' hyperthyroidism. Sequences were obtained from blood. CDR3 residues: CSARDPGLAGEQYF. CDR3 nucleotides: TGCAGTGCTAGAGATCCGGGACTAGCTGGCGAGCAGTACTTC.